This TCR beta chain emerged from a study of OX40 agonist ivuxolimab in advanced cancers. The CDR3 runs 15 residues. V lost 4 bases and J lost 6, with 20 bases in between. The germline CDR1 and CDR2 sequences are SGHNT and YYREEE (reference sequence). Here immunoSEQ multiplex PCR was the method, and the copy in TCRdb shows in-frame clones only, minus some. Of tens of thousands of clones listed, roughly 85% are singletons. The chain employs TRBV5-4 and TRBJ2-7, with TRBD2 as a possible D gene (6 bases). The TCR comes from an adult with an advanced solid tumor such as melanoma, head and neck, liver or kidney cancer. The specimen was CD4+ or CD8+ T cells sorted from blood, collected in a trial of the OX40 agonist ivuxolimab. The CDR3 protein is CASSPPGEAGLEQYF. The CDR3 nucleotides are TGTGCCAGCAGCCCCCCCGGGGAGGCAGGGCTCGAGCAGTACTTC.